This T cell receptor beta chain was profiled in a study of T cell repertoires in cytomegalovirus infection. At the level of the study: Public TCR beta signatures marked donors with CMV infection and the matching HLA.

General study points: CMV-specific TCR beta clonotypes restricted by HLA-C dominated the ex vivo response. Accumulated public TCR beta family frequency recognized individuals carrying CMV together with the relevant HLA.

This CDR3 spans 16 amino acids. Germline CDR1 reads SGHTA; CDR2 reads FQGNSA. Between the trimmed V and J ends, which lost 1 base and 1 base, there was a span of 13 bases. This clonotype was detected many times. Its antigen is currently unknown. TCRdb analysed the reads with MiXCR anew, one entry per CDR3 protein. The table records more than 90,000 distinct CDR3 sequences, around 10% of them present only once. The sequence was collected from a human donor in good health (CMV status not recorded). Some clones in this sample may be carry-over from other donors' samples. The sample comprised PBMCs, sequenced either directly or after in vitro stimulation (not recorded which). The chain is built from TRBV7-2 and TRBJ1-1; no clear D. CDR3 in DNA: TGTGCCAGCAGCTTAGAAGGATTCTGGAGGAACACTGAAGCTTTCTTT. It translates to CASSLEGFWRNTEAFF. The whole variable domain, remainder taken from reference TRBV7-2 and TRBJ1-1, is GAGVSQSPSNKVTEKGKDVELRCDPISGHTALYWYRQSLGQGLEFLIYFQGNSAPDKSGLPSDRFSAERTGGSVSTLTIQRTQQEDSAVYLCASSLEGFWRNTEAFFGQGTRLTVV.